This T cell receptor (beta chain) was profiled in a study of T cell responses to AZD1222 COVID-19 vaccine. Notes on the study in general: Repertoires were sampled only after the peak T cell response. Per reports, nearly half of all spike-specific TCRs target regions that are unmutated in variants.

Looked up from germline, CDR1 is SQVTM and CDR2 is ANQGSEA. This CDR3 is 12 amino acids long. Trimming pared 3 bases from V and 6 bases from J, leaving 8 bases between. Profiling relied on immunoSEQ multiplex PCR, and the TCRdb table lists in-frame clones only, not all of them. Of roughly 200,000 clones detected, roughly nine tenths appear once; the ten largest clones hold roughly 4%. This clone came up once. Its antigen is still unknown. The V call is TRBV29-1, the J call TRBJ1-4; D is unresolved. The TCR sequence derives from an adult who received the MenACWY meningococcal vaccine as a control. Sequenced material: peripheral blood, taken 28 days after the second dose of the MenACWY control vaccine. The CDR3 reads CSVEAVDEKLFF. Written as DNA, the CDR3 is TGCAGCGTTGAGGCCGTGGATGAAAAACTGTTTTTT. The full variable domain, its missing parts supplied by reference TRBV29-1 and TRBJ1-4, is SAVISQKPSRDICQRGTSLTIQCQVDSQVTMMFWYRQQPGQSLTLIATANQGSEATYESGFVIDKFPISRPNLTFSTLTVSNMSPEDSSIYLCSVEAVDEKLFFGSGTQLSVL.